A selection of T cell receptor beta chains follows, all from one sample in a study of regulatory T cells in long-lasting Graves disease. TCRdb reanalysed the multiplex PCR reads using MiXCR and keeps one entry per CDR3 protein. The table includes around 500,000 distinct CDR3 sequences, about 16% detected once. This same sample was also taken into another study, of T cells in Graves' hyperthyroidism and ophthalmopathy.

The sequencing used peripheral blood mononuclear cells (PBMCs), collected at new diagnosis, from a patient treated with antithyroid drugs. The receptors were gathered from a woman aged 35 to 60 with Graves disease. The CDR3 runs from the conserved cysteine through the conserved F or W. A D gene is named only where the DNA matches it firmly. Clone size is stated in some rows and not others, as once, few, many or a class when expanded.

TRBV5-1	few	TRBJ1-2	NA	CASSLGRVNYGYTF	TGCGCCAGCAGCTTGGGCAGGGTTAACTATGGCTACACCTTC
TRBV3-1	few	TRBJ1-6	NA	CASSRTTESPLHF	TGTGCCAGCAGCCGGACGACAGAATCACCCCTCCACTTT
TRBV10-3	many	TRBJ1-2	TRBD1	CAIQGARGYTF	TGTGCCATCCAGGGGGCGCGAGGCTACACCTTC
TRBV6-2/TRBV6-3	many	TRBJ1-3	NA	CASSYSRGTRSVHSGNTIYF	TGTGCCAGCAGTTACTCGCGCGGAACCCGCTCGGTCCACTCTGGAAACACCATATATTTT
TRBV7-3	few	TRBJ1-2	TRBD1	CASSLKPTGSGYTF	TGTGCCAGCAGCTTAAAGCCGACAGGGTCAGGCTACACCTTC
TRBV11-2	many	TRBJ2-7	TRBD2	CASSQLAGERQYF	TGTGCCAGCAGTCAACTAGCGGGGGAGCGGCAGTACTTC
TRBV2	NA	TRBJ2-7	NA	CASSVGVGTEQYF	TGTGCCAGCAGCGTAGGGGTAGGGACCGAGCAGTACTTC
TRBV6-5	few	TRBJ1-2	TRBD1	CASSYQQGVGGYTF	TGTGCCAGCAGTTACCAACAGGGGGTGGGAGGCTACACCTTC
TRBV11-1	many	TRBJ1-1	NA	CASSLGTGTEAFF	TGTGCCAGCAGCTTAGGAACAGGCACTGAAGCTTTCTTT
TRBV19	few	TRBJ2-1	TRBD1	CASRSGTGATNEQFF	TGTGCCAGCCGGTCCGGGACAGGGGCAACTAATGAGCAGTTCTTC
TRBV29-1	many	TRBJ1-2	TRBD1	CSVVGGTASYGYTF	TGCAGCGTCGTCGGCGGGACAGCGAGCTATGGCTACACCTTC
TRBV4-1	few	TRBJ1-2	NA	CASSQVWQYDYGYTF	TGCGCCAGCAGCCAAGTTTGGCAGTACGACTATGGCTACACCTTC